This is a list of T cell receptor beta chains from one sample in a study of blood T cell repertoires in COVID-19. Libraries were prepared by immunoSEQ multiplex PCR; TCRdb keeps only in-frame clonotypes and omits some of them. There are 250,000 or so clones in the sample; more than 70% occur only once, and just under 1% lies in the top ten. Input material: peripheral blood. The receptors come from a woman in her thirties or forties who had recovered from COVID-19. Both conserved end residues are part of each CDR3. The D gene is left open where the match is weak. Size is omitted from some rows. Given values are once, few, many or a class for expanded clones.

>-|TRBV7-2|TRBJ2-1|TRBD2
CASSRGLAGGVAYNEQFF
TGTGCCAGCAGCCGGGGACTAGCGGGAGGAGTGGCCTACAATGAGCAGTTCTTC
>once|TRBV7-3|TRBJ2-1|TRBD2
CASSPVGLAYNEQFF
TGTGCCAGCAGCCCCGTGGGACTAGCCTACAATGAGCAGTTCTTC
>-|TRBV29-1|TRBJ1-2|-
CSVLAGYGYTF
TGCAGCGTATTGGCGGGCTATGGCTACACCTTC
>-|TRBV18|TRBJ1-1|-
CASSPGSGGAFF
TGTGCCAGCTCACCTGGGTCGGGGGGAGCTTTCTTT
>-|TRBV15|TRBJ2-3|TRBD2
CATSYGGGSGIPDTQYF
TGTGCCACCAGCTACGGTGGTGGTAGCGGGATTCCGGATACGCAGTATTTT
>-|TRBV6-5|TRBJ1-1|-
CASSDTGMNTEAFF
TGTGCCAGCAGCGACACAGGCATGAACACTGAAGCTTTCTTT
>-|TRBV28|TRBJ2-5|TRBD2
CASSMGGGPHQETQYF
TGTGCCAGCAGCATGGGCGGGGGACCACACCAAGAGACCCAGTACTTC
>-|TRBV27|TRBJ2-1|-
CASSLRSSEQFF
TGTGCCAGCAGTTTAAGGAGTAGCGAGCAGTTCTTC
>-|TRBV4-2|TRBJ2-4|TRBD1
CASSQGGDRQYF
TGTGCCAGCAGCCAAGGTGGGGACAGACAGTACTTC
>-|TRBV6-1|TRBJ2-7|-
CASSEFPGTAEQYF
TGTGCCAGCAGTGAATTTCCGGGTACGGCGGAGCAGTACTTC
>-|TRBV5-5|TRBJ1-5|-
CASSLRGASGASNQPQHF
TGTGCCAGCAGCTTGAGGGGTGCGTCTGGGGCGAGCAATCAGCCCCAGCATTTT
>-|TRBV27|TRBJ2-7|TRBD2
CASSLSVGRGGYEQYF
TGTGCCAGCAGTTTATCGGTGGGGCGGGGGGGCTACGAGCAGTACTTC
>-|TRBV5-6|TRBJ2-7|-
CASSPSHTYEQYF
TGTGCCAGCAGCCCCTCACACACCTACGAGCAGTACTTC
>-|TRBV9|TRBJ2-5|TRBD2
CASSTRTSGRARETQYF
TGTGCCAGCAGCACCCGGACTAGCGGGAGGGCCAGGGAGACCCAGTACTTC
>few|TRBV10-2|TRBJ2-3|TRBD2
CASTHPPLAGSTDTQYF
TGCGCCAGCACCCACCCCCCACTAGCGGGCAGCACAGATACGCAGTATTTT
>-|TRBV30|TRBJ1-1|TRBD1
CAWRQGASTEAFF
TGTGCCTGGAGACAGGGGGCGAGCACTGAAGCTTTCTTT
>-|TRBV30|TRBJ1-3|-
CAWSVGDTIYF
TGTGCCTGGAGTGTCGGGGACACCATATATTTT
>-|TRBV9|TRBJ2-7|TRBD2
CASGSGGSYEQYF
TGTGCCAGCGGTAGCGGGGGCTCCTACGAGCAGTACTTC
>few|TRBV7-9|TRBJ2-1|-
CASSGSAGGNEQFF
TGTGCCAGCAGCGGCTCTGCTGGGGGGAATGAGCAGTTCTTC
>-|TRBV9|TRBJ2-5|-
CASSVPLAGSETQYF
TGTGCCAGCAGCGTACCTCTGGCCGGGTCGGAGACCCAGTACTTC
>once|TRBV29-1|TRBJ2-1|-
CSVEPGKEFEQFF
TGCAGCGTTGAACCGGGGAAGGAGTTTGAGCAGTTCTTC
>-|TRBV24-1|TRBJ1-2|-
CATGQGYGYTF
TGTGCCACAGGCCAGGGGTATGGCTACACCTTC
>-|TRBV7-2|TRBJ1-5|-
CASSSGGPQHF
TGTGCCAGCAGCTCGGGGGGGCCCCAGCATTTT
>-|TRBV19|TRBJ2-2|TRBD2
CASSWGGNTGELFF
TGTGCCAGTAGCTGGGGGGGTAACACCGGGGAGCTGTTTTTT
>-|TRBV6-6|TRBJ1-5|-
CASSSPVEPQHF
TGTGCCAGCAGTTCCCCGGTGGAGCCCCAGCATTTT
>-|TRBV4-2|TRBJ2-5|-
CASSQDDGRGTQYF
TGTGCCAGCAGCCAAGATGACGGCAGGGGGACCCAGTACTTC
>many|TRBV7-2|TRBJ2-3|TRBD2
CASSHSGRGTDTQYF
TGTGCCAGCAGCCATAGCGGGAGGGGCACAGATACGCAGTATTTT
>-|TRBV6-2/TRBV6-3|TRBJ1-5|-
CASSYPGQLYSNQPQHF
TGTGCCAGCAGTTACCCCGGACAGCTCTATAGCAATCAGCCCCAGCATTTT
>-|TRBV5-1|TRBJ1-2|-
CASSRGSGVNYGYTF
TGCGCCAGCAGTAGGGGTAGCGGGGTCAACTATGGCTACACCTTC
>-|TRBV12-3/TRBV12-4|TRBJ1-4|-
CASSLGEGLFF
TGTGCCAGCTCCCTGGGGGAGGGACTGTTTTTT
>few|TRBV19|TRBJ1-2|TRBD1
CATRQGWDYGYTF
TGTGCCACCCGACAGGGGTGGGACTATGGCTACACCTTC
>few|TRBV24-1|TRBJ1-5|TRBD1
CATSDPGTGEGNQPQHF
TGTGCCACCAGTGACCCCGGGACAGGGGAGGGCAATCAGCCCCAGCATTTT
>-|TRBV6-2/TRBV6-3|TRBJ2-3|TRBD1
CASSRRGRDRGTDTQYF
TGTGCCAGCAGCCGACGCGGGCGGGACAGGGGCACAGATACGCAGTATTTT
>few|TRBV25-1|TRBJ1-2|-
CASSELGAYGYTF
TGTGCCAGCAGTGAGTTGGGCGCCTATGGCTACACCTTC
>-|TRBV7-9|TRBJ2-5|-
CASSLGPDQETQYF
TGTGCCAGCAGCTTAGGGCCAGACCAAGAGACCCAGTACTTC
>-|TRBV19|TRBJ2-7|-
CASSAVSGDTYEQYF
TGTGCCAGTAGTGCGGTATCGGGGGATACCTACGAGCAGTACTTC
>-|TRBV19|TRBJ2-2|-
CASSILARSGTGELFF
TGTGCCAGTAGTATCCTGGCGCGGAGCGGCACCGGGGAGCTGTTTTTT
>-|TRBV3-1/TRBV3-2|TRBJ1-2|-
CASSLPHGWGDTGYTF
TGTGCCAGCAGCCTCCCGCACGGGTGGGGGGATACCGGCTACACCTTC
>-|TRBV11-2|TRBJ1-2|-
CASSLGGTPRLYGYTF
TGTGCCAGCAGCTTAGGGGGGACACCACGACTCTATGGCTACACCTTC
>once|TRBV6-2/TRBV6-3|TRBJ2-1|-
CASSYLAWGPNEQFF
TGTGCCAGCAGTTACTTGGCCTGGGGGCCCAATGAGCAGTTCTTC
>-|TRBV15|TRBJ2-7|TRBD1
CATSRDRGQGTYEQYF
TGTGCCACCAGCAGAGATAGAGGACAGGGGACCTACGAGCAGTACTTC
>-|TRBV6-2/TRBV6-3|TRBJ2-1|TRBD2
CASSSFSGLAGAPRRGQFF
TGTGCCAGCAGTTCGTTTTCCGGACTAGCGGGAGCTCCAAGAAGGGGGCAGTTCTTC
>-|TRBV3-1/TRBV3-2|TRBJ1-5|TRBD1
CASSRWSGQGVQPQHF
TGTGCCAGCAGCCGGTGGTCGGGACAGGGGGTTCAGCCCCAGCATTTT
>-|TRBV5-6|TRBJ2-1|-
CASSLVGWSSYNEQFF
TGTGCCAGCAGCTTGGTGGGTTGGAGCTCCTACAATGAGCAGTTCTTC
>-|TRBV6-2/TRBV6-3|TRBJ2-5|TRBD2
CASSYSGLAGVSQETQYF
TGTGCCAGCAGTTACTCGGGACTAGCGGGAGTCAGCCAAGAGACCCAGTACTTC
>-|TRBV24-1|TRBJ1-5|-
CATSWGRGQPQHF
TGTGCCACCAGTTGGGGCAGGGGCCAGCCCCAGCATTTT
>-|TRBV7-3|TRBJ2-1|TRBD2
CASSSTSGRHNEQFF
TGTGCCAGCAGCTCGACTAGCGGGAGGCACAATGAGCAGTTCTTC
>-|TRBV6-2/TRBV6-3|TRBJ2-2|TRBD2
CASSPRGGGTGELFF
TGTGCCAGCAGCCCCCGGGGGGGAGGGACCGGGGAGCTGTTTTTT
>-|TRBV6-2/TRBV6-3|TRBJ2-3|TRBD2
CASSYRGGLTDTQYF
TGTGCCAGCAGTTACCGCGGGGGGCTCACAGATACGCAGTATTTT
>-|TRBV7-8|TRBJ1-2|-
CASSPRGLGYGYTF
TGTGCCAGCAGCCCCCGGGGGTTAGGGTATGGCTACACCTTC
>-|TRBV9|TRBJ2-3|TRBD2
CASSVGASGSLDTQYF
TGTGCCAGCAGCGTAGGGGCTAGCGGGAGTTTGGATACGCAGTATTTT
>-|TRBV5-1|TRBJ2-5|TRBD1
CASSLGGQTITGETQYF
TGCGCCAGCAGCTTGGGGGGACAGACCATAACGGGGGAGACCCAGTACTTC
>-|TRBV7-2|TRBJ2-1|-
CASSSTRWEQFF
TGTGCCAGCAGCTCAACTAGATGGGAGCAGTTCTTC
>-|TRBV10-3|TRBJ2-2|TRBD2
CAIGEGPELFF
TGTGCCATCGGGGAGGGGCCGGAGCTGTTTTTT
>-|TRBV4-1|TRBJ2-5|TRBD2
CASSVGAQLAPQAQYF
TGCGCCAGCAGCGTCGGAGCCCAACTAGCGCCCCAGGCCCAGTACTTC
>-|TRBV3-1/TRBV3-2|TRBJ2-2|-
CASSRRLVGGELFF
TGTGCCAGCAGCCGCAGACTAGTTGGCGGGGAGCTGTTTTTT
>-|TRBV27|TRBJ2-7|TRBD1
CASSFVGRGFYEQYF
TGTGCCAGCAGTTTCGTCGGCAGGGGGTTCTACGAGCAGTACTTC
>-|TRBV10-3|TRBJ2-7|TRBD2
CATKGPGLALGEQYF
TGTGCCACCAAGGGGCCCGGACTAGCCCTTGGGGAGCAGTACTTC
>-|TRBV5-1|TRBJ1-5|-
CASSFWGGEPQHF
TGCGCCAGCAGCTTTTGGGGGGGGGAACCCCAGCATTTT
>few|TRBV9|TRBJ2-2|TRBD2
CASSNPGLAAANTGELFF
TGTGCCAGCAGCAACCCGGGACTAGCGGCAGCGAACACCGGGGAGCTGTTTTTT